This TCR beta chain was sequenced in a study of identical twins. Remarks on this clonotype: The antigen is not known.

CDR3 length: 14 residues. V was clipped by 0 bases and J by 5 bases, with 10 bases between them. CDR1 MGHRA and CDR2 YSYEKL come from the germline V gene. Study-wide points: Memory repertoires lacked the insertion deficit that abundant cord blood beta clonotypes showed. Out-of-frame alpha sequences common to twins were enriched for low generation probability.

TCRdb re-analysed the 5' RACE reads in MiXCR, keeping a single row per CDR3 protein. The table shows 600,000 to 700,000 distinct CDR3 sequences, with 21% occurring only once. This sample was also put to use in a study of T cells expressing NK-cell markers. Per that study: Among the eight sequenced donors, seven tested HCMV-seropositive and one tested seronegative. Over 5 donors had dominant NKG2C+ clonotypes that comprised roughly 1.0-7.5% of their CD8+ T cells.

V usage is TRBV4-1 and J usage is TRBJ1-1, with a tentative D call TRBD1 (5 bases). Sample: PBMCs. The sequence was collected from a woman under 30 in good health. Written as DNA, the CDR3 is TGCGCCAGCAGCCAAGAGTTGGGGGGAACTGAAGCTTTCTTT. Protein product: CASSQELGGTEAFF.